This T cell receptor (beta chain) was captured by sequencing in a study of T cells in Graves' hyperthyroidism and ophthalmopathy. As for the study in general: Peripheral blood was taken when the disease was first diagnosed, before any treatment began.

There are a few counts of this clonotype. TCR beta CDR3 regions were amplified from RNA transcripts. Initially, a first-round RT-PCR of the TCR CDR3 employed the HTBI primer set. TCRdb analysed the multiplex PCR reads with MiXCR anew, one entry per CDR3 protein. The table lists about 480,000 distinct CDR3 sequences, approximately 14% of them singletons, with less than 20% in the top ten. The CDR3 has 18 residues. After removal of 0 bases from V and 5 bases from J, the junction contained 9 bases not matched to a gene. Germline V gene sequence: CDR1 MNHEY, CDR2 SMNVEV (reference sequence). Sequencing was carried out using blood. This chain uses TRBV27 with TRBJ2-2, with TRBD1 identical over 10 bases. The TCR sequence derives from a woman between 18 and 29 years old with Graves' hyperthyroidism. CDR3 coding DNA: TGTGCCAGCAGTTTATCCATTGGGACAGGGGAGAGGACCGGGGAGCTGTTTTTT. Protein product: CASSLSIGTGERTGELFF.